Given below is one T cell receptor (beta chain) in context. The CDR3 runs to 14 residues. Trimming pared 7 bases from V and 1 base from J, leaving 13 bases between. The germline V gene has CDR1 SQVTM and CDR2 ANQGSEA. This record comes from a study of control samples from healthy donors and cancer patients. Repertoires were generated with immunoSEQ multiplex PCR, while TCRdb's copy carries only in-frame clones and drops some. The sample has approximately 220,000 clones, around 94% seen once. The sample taken for sequencing was blood. The V and J genes are TRBV29-1 and TRBJ2-2; D tentatively fits TRBD1 or TRBD2 (5 bases each). This sequence was found in a man between 50 and 59 years old in good health. The CDR3 nucleotides are TGCAGCGGGTGGGGGACGGGGAACACCGGGGAGCTGTTTTTT. Translating gives CSGWGTGNTGELFF.